This T cell receptor (beta chain) was documented in a study of tumor-infiltrating lymphocytes in primary liver carcinoma (dated by TCRdb to about 2017). In terms of the full investigation: A few patients with histopathologically diagnosed primary liver carcinoma underwent surgical resection in China between 2015 and March 2016. Of the five patients, three men and two women aged 30 to 69 years, four had hepatocellular carcinoma and one had combined HCC and intrahepatic cholangiocarcinoma. Technical replicate repertoires showed high reproducibility, with mean shared-clone rates about 0.88 and correlation coefficients above 0.98. The study combined TCRbeta repertoire sequencing, expression microarrays and whole-exome sequencing across five regions of each liver tumor, with adjacent normal tissue and blood. Each sample produced about 3.5 to 7.5 million productive TCRbeta reads, and read depth showed no significant difference between tissue types. The tumors of the five patients were staged as T1-T3 N0M0, with maximum diameters ranging from 4.2 to 10 cm. A total of approximately 35 specimens from 5 patients underwent TCRbeta repertoire sequencing, comprising some 25 tumor regions, 5 adjacent noncancerous liver tissues and 5 peripheral blood samples.

V loses 2 bases, J loses 4 bases, and the germline ends lie 4 bases apart. The CDR3 holds 11 amino acids from the cysteine to the phenylalanine. Here the CDR3 DNA is all that survives: 33 bases in frame from base 1. From a lookup of the germline V gene, CDR1 and CDR2 are SQVTM and ANQGSEA. This clonotype appeared many times. Its antigen is not yet known. Base qualities were left out, and no much larger clone turns up one base away. TCRbeta-specific cDNA was reverse-transcribed from approximately 460 ng total RNA using a constant-region primer and ProtoScript II reverse transcriptase. The TCRbeta libraries were prepared through three rounds of nested multiplex PCR following a slightly modified ARM-PCR procedure. Multiplex TRBV1-TRBV30 forward primers and a Cbeta reverse primer were used in the first two PCR rounds, each of which was run for 10 to 11 cycles. Sample barcodes and Illumina adapters were attached in a final 25-cycle PCR using Deep VentR polymerase. Before sequencing, amplicons between 200 and 500 bp were purified from gel using a QIAquick gel extraction kit. The TCRbeta amplicons were sequenced with 250-bp paired-end reads on an Illumina HiSeq 2500. In the paper's pipeline: To recover full CDR3 sequences, reads were quality-trimmed using Trimmomatic v0.33 and paired reads were then merged using FLASH v1.2.11. V, D and J germline segments were assigned to the rearranged TCRbeta sequences using MiGEC v1.2.1b. Clonotype statistics and Shannon-Wiener diversity indices were computed with VDJtools v1.0.0. To reduce sampling bias, subsequent analyses other than the diversity analysis used only the 250 most abundant clonotypes in each sample. TCRdb applied fastp at Q25 and MiXCR to the public reads, then kept only in-frame beta chains. Every entry covers one CDR3 protein and lists the most common genes and DNA from its rows. These V and J calls rely on TCRdb rather than the paper's analysis. Recorded for this sample are approximately 300,000 distinct CDR3 sequences; roughly 60% of them occurred a single time. Approximately 9% of the sample is held by the ten biggest clonotypes.

Blood RNA was extracted from unsorted whole blood with TRIzol reagent; germline DNA came from the DNeasy Blood & Tissue kit. At the time of sampling, the patients had chronic HBV infection and had not received any treatment. Before surgery, about 4 milliliters of peripheral blood were collected into K2EDTA tubes. Study-level results and caveats: Compared with blood, tumors had a significantly larger share of the repertoire taken up by the top 250 clones (p = 0.039). Repertoire overlap was higher between tumor regions (mean about 36%) than tumor-adjacent (approximately 17%) or tumor-blood (approximately 15%) pairs, consistent with antigen-driven expansion. Because only the TCR beta chain was sequenced and unpaired alpha chains were not captured, true repertoire diversity is likely underestimated. Since the samples were bulk and unsorted, there was no way to compare CD4+ and CD8+ T cell repertoires. Only four or five patients were included in the study, and the authors note that the findings should be validated in a larger study.

The source of this sequence is a man aged 40-49 years with primary liver carcinoma and hepatitis B virus infection. This receptor chain uses TRBV29-1 and TRBJ2-3, with no reliable assignment of the D segment. What was sequenced was peripheral blood. DNA sequence: TGCAGCGTTGAATTGTCAGATACGCAGTATTTT. It is translated as CSVELSDTQYF.